These 21 T cell receptor beta chains originate from one sample sequenced in a study of molecular identifiers for immune sequencing clone quantification. Via MiXCR, TCRdb re-called the PCR reads, giving one row per CDR3 protein. The sample lists hundreds of thousands of distinct CDR3 sequences; about 25% were seen once. The specimen sequenced was naive CD8+ T cells from blood, with Jurkat cell RNA spiked in. Subset given: FACS-sorted CD8+CD4-CCR7+CD45RA+ naive T cells. These receptors came from a human donor in good health. Some libraries in this study had Jurkat cell RNA spiked in.

This clonotype was detected only a few times. This chain links TRBV28 with TRBJ2-7, with 11 bases lining up with TRBD1. The germline gives CDR1 MDHEN, CDR2 SYDVKM. The CDR3 has 16 residues. Trimming took 3 bases from V and 2 from J; bases not matched to a gene: 6. The CDR3 loop is CASSLGQGGRPYEQYF. The CDR3 DNA reads as TGTGCCAGCAGTTTGGGACAGGGGGGGCGGCCCTACGAGCAGTACTTC.

As for this clonotype: A much larger clone sits a single nucleotide away, making a read error possible. The V and J genes are TRBV28 and TRBJ2-7; either TRBD1 or TRBD2 may fit D (5 bases each). CDR1 is MDHEN and CDR2 is SYDVKM in the germline V gene. This CDR3 comprises 14 residues. In nucleotides, the CDR3 is TGTGCCAGCAGACCGGGACGGATCTACGTGGAGCTGTACTTC. The encoded protein is CASRPGRIYVELYF.

The V gene is TRBV3-1, the J gene TRBJ1-3; D gene ambiguous. The CDR3 spans 13 residues. CDR1 LGHDT and CDR2 YNNKEL come from the germline V gene (reference sequence). CDR3 DNA: TGTGTTAGCAGCGCCGGGACTGGAAACACCATATATTTT. Its protein is CVSSAGTGNTIYF.

The chain carries TRBV10-3 and TRBJ2-5; D possibly corresponds to TRBD2 (5 bases). Trimming removed 4 bases at V and 1 base at J, with 13 bases between. This CDR3 has 15 residues. Germline loops: CDR1 ENHRY, CDR2 SYGVKD. The CDR3 protein is CAISGELGIQETQYF. CDR3 nucleotides: TGTGCCATCAGTGGGGAGTTGGGGATCCAAGAGACCCAGTACTTC.

This rearrangement joins TRBV12-3 or TRBV12-4 to TRBJ2-3, with TRBD2 matching 8 bases. The CDR3 covers 16 residues. V lost 1 base to trimming and J lost 4 bases; unmatched junction nucleotides: 7. CDR3 sequence: CASSLGRGGAPDTQYF. The CDR3 nucleotides are TGTGCCAGCAGTTTAGGTCGGGGGGGGGCCCCAGATACGCAGTATTTT.

This clonotype was detected a few times. The chain links TRBV27 to TRBJ2-5; D is perhaps TRBD1 (6 bases). V lost 4 bases to trimming and J lost 1 base, with 13 bases between them. Germline loops: CDR1 MNHEY, CDR2 SMNVEV (reference sequence). This CDR3 is built from 15 residues. CDR3 sequence: CASSSLTGTQETQYF. In nucleotides, the CDR3 is TGTGCCAGCAGTTCCCTGACAGGTACCCAAGAGACCCAGTACTTC.

This CDR3 reads CSARTSGYYNEQFF. CDR3 DNA: TGCAGTGCTAGGACTAGCGGGTATTACAATGAGCAGTTCTTC. This chain links TRBV20-1 with TRBJ2-1; TRBD2 matches at 10 bases. This CDR3 has 14 residues. V lost 3 bases and J lost 4; bases outside the gene matches: 3. Germline V gene lookup returns CDR1 DFQATT and CDR2 SNEGSKA (reference sequence).

This clonotype showed up many times. The V and J genes are TRBV12-3 or TRBV12-4 and TRBJ2-5; 7 nucleotides match TRBD2. Trimming took 6 bases from V and 3 from J; bases not matched to a gene: 13. The CDR3 length is 16 residues. CDR3 region: CASRTAGDAQKETQYF. In nucleotides, the CDR3 is TGTGCCAGCAGGACCGCGGGGGACGCGCAGAAAGAGACCCAGTACTTC.

Comments on this clonotype: No conserved phenylalanine or tryptophan ends this CDR3, so it is likely a read error. The chain carries TRBV5-1 and TRBJ2-1; D is unresolved. Germline CDR1 is SGHRS and CDR2 is YFSETQ. CDR3 size: 14 residues. Trimming shortened V by 2 bases and J by 4 bases, and 10 bases separated the two germline ends. CDR3 sequence (DNA): TGCGCCAGCAGCTTAGATGTCGGTTACAATGAGCAGTTCCTC. This encodes CASSLDVGYNEQFL.

The chain couples TRBV6-2 or TRBV6-3 to TRBJ2-1; D unclear. V was shortened by 0 bases and J by 4 bases, with 7 bases between the two germline ends. The CDR3 has 14 amino acids. Germline V gene lookup returns CDR1 MNHEY and CDR2 SVGEGT. For the CDR3, the DNA is TGTGCCAGCAGTTACTCGGCAGCTTACAATGAGCAGTTCTTC. Protein product: CASSYSAAYNEQFF.

A remark on this clonotype: It may be a read error: a sequence one base away is much more abundant. This sequence joins TRBV29-1 and TRBJ2-3; possibly TRBD2 for D (5 bases). The CDR3 extends over 12 amino acids. The V gene lost 6 bases and the J gene lost 2 bases, with 9 bases spanning the gap. From germline, CDR1 is SQVTM and CDR2 ANQGSEA. The CDR3 sequence: CSVRVHTDTQYF. CDR3 bases: TGCAGCGTGAGGGTTCACACAGATACGCAGTATTTT.

This clonotype was recorded at least ten times. The chain employs TRBV29-1 and TRBJ2-3; tentative D call: TRBD2 (6 bases). The V end lost 1 base, the J end lost 2 bases, and 16 bases lay between the germline ends. Germline V lookup: CDR1 SQVTM, CDR2 ANQGSEA. The CDR3 spans 16 residues. The CDR3 DNA reads TGCAGCGTTGAAGGGGTAGCGGAATTACTCACAGATACGCAGTATTTT. This sequence encodes CSVEGVAELLTDTQYF.

The chain has TRBV21-1 and TRBJ2-3; the listed D gene, TRBD2, was not tested against the DNA. TRBV21-1 is listed as a pseudogene. This CDR3 has 17 amino acids. CDR3 coding DNA: TGTGCCAGCAGCAAAGATAATAGCGGGAGGGCCGAAGATACGCAGTATTTT. Its translation is CASSKDNSGRAEDTQYF.

Turning to this clonotype: One end of the junction fails to match germline, which may point to a read error. V is TRBV5-6 and J is TRBJ2-7; D gene ambiguous. Germline V gene data show CDR1 as SGHDT and CDR2 as YYEEEE. The CDR3 extends over 13 amino acids. CDR3 sequence reads: CASSKGFSYGQYF. DNA of the CDR3: TGTGCCAGCAGCAAGGGTTTCTCCTACGGGCAGTACTTC.

This rearrangement joins TRBV10-3 to TRBJ2-7; TRBD1 matches 10 bases. Trimming took 7 bases from V and 2 from J; bases not matched to a gene: 8. Germline V gene lookup returns CDR1 ENHRY and CDR2 SYGVKD. The CDR3 covers 15 residues. The CDR3 reads CAIKLEGTGAYEQYF. CDR3 sequence (DNA): TGTGCCATCAAGTTGGAGGGGACAGGGGCCTACGAGCAGTACTTC.

At least ten counts were recorded for this clonotype. The gene calls are TRBV5-4 and TRBJ1-1; the D is unclear. V lost 6 bases and J 0 bases, leaving 15 bases between the germline ends. The germline V gene encodes CDR1 SGHNT and CDR2 YYREEE (reference sequence). This CDR3 has 15 amino acids. CDR3 in amino acids: CASTQLDRLNTEAFF. Written as DNA, the CDR3 is TGTGCCAGCACCCAACTGGACCGCTTGAACACTGAAGCTTTCTTT.

In regard to this clonotype: A junction end diverges from the germline sequence, so it may reflect a read error. V is TRBV20-1 and J is TRBJ2-7; 10 nucleotides agree with TRBD1. This CDR3 is built from 14 residues. Germline V gene data show CDR1 as DFQATT and CDR2 as SNEGSKA (reference sequence). The CDR3 coding sequence is TGCAGTGCTAGGGGACAGGGGATTTCCTACGAGCGGTACTTC. Translated, it gives CSARGQGISYERYF.

For this clonotype: It may be a read error: a sequence one base away is much more abundant. The CDR3 DNA reads TGTGCCTGGAGCCCTAAGGACTATACCTATGAGCAGTTCTTC. It is translated as CAWSPKDYTYEQFF. The genes are TRBV30 and TRBJ2-1, with a tentative D call TRBD2 (6 bases). CDR3 length: 14 residues. The V gene's germline CDR1 is GTSNPN and CDR2 SVGIG (reference sequence). Trimming took off 3 bases at V and 8 bases at J, with 17 bases between the two ends.

This clonotype was detected many times. The chain combines TRBV11-2 with TRBJ1-1; unclear D gene. The CDR3 loop spans 15 amino acids. Trimming removed 1 base from V and 0 bases from J, with 9 bases in between. Germline CDR1 is SGHAT and CDR2 is FQNNGV. The CDR3 region has the DNA TGTGCCAGCAGCTTAGGAGTGTCACTGAACACTGAAGCTTTCTTT. Translating gives CASSLGVSLNTEAFF.

This clonotype was seen ten or more times. The chain joins TRBV7-9 to TRBJ1-4, with D maybe TRBD1 (6 bases). In germline, CDR1 is SEHNR, CDR2 FQNEAQ (reference sequence). V was cut by 0 bases and J by 5 bases, with 10 bases left in between. This CDR3 is built from 15 residues. DNA of the CDR3: TGTGCCAGCAGCTTAGCAGGGGGAGAAAATGAAAAACTGTTTTTT. This gives the protein CASSLAGGENEKLFF.

As concerns this clonotype: Possible read error: a much larger clone is one base away. This chain connects TRBV7-3 to TRBJ2-1; 8 positions match TRBD1. Germline V gene lookup returns CDR1 SGHTA and CDR2 FQGTGA. The CDR3 totals 15 residues. CDR3 nucleotides: TGTGCCAACAGCCCTCAGGACAGGGTCTACAATGAGCAGTTCTTC. This encodes CANSPQDRVYNEQFF.